Reported below is one T cell receptor (beta chain). This table comes from immunoSEQ multiplex PCR, and its TCRdb copy is limited to in-frame clones, with some not included. The table records about 160,000 clones, about 94% of them present only once. This specimen belongs to a study of control samples from healthy donors and cancer patients. The CDR3 is 15 amino acids. V dropped 3 bases and J dropped 4 bases, with 18 bases sitting between them. Looked up from germline, CDR1 is SQVTM and CDR2 is ANQGSEA. Sequencing was performed on blood. The receptor was isolated from a woman aged 40-49 years in good health. This chain links TRBV29-1 with TRBJ1-2; possibly TRBD1 for D (5 bases). Written as DNA, the CDR3 is TGCAGCGTTGATGGGGGGTGGGGATTGGGCTATGGCTACACCTTC. Its translation is CSVDGGWGLGYGYTF.